This T cell receptor (beta chain) is from a study of T cells in Graves' hyperthyroidism and ophthalmopathy. About the research overall: Pretreatment peripheral blood was obtained at initial diagnosis.

As for this clonotype: This likely comes from a read error, as the CDR3 has no conserved phenylalanine or tryptophan at its end.

Amplified TCR beta CDR3 regions derived from RNA transcripts. Primed by the HTBI set, a first-round RT-PCR was run on the TCR CDR3. TCRdb re-derived calls from the multiplex PCR reads in MiXCR, one entry per CDR3 protein. The profile shows about 510,000 distinct CDR3 sequences, about 14% of them singletons. Hyperthyroidism in the patients, aged 18 to 65, was newly diagnosed and under 2 months in duration. Sequencing was done on a sample of blood. The TCR sequence derives from a woman aged 40 to 50 with Graves' hyperthyroidism.

CDR3 loop: CASSLRQGSRGYTS. The CDR3 bases are TGCGCCAGCAGCCTAAGACAGGGGAGCCGTGGCTACACCTCC. The chain uses TRBV5-1 and TRBJ1-2; 8 bases match TRBD1. The V gene's germline CDR1 is SGHRS and CDR2 YFSETQ. The CDR3 length is 14 residues. The V and J ends lost 4 bases and 7 bases, in that order; junction bases with no gene match: 9.